These 11 T cell receptor beta chains were all obtained from the same sample, sequenced in a study of blood T cell repertoires in COVID-19 (dated by TCRdb to 2018 to 2021). Libraries were made using the immunoSEQ multiplex PCR assay. What TCRdb holds here is the immuneACCESS table cut down to in-frame rearrangements. Part of the clones is not present; checked against another copy, under half of the missing clones reflect an unresolved V gene, and the others are unexplained. Present in this sample are about 220,000 clones, 75% to 90% of which were seen just once. The leading ten clones occupy 3% to 3.5% of the sample. The sequencing sample was made of PBMCs or T cells enriched from blood (not recorded which). The receptors shown here come from a young woman in a cohort exposed to, infected with or recovered from COVID-19 (not recorded which).

The V gene is TRBV24-1, the J gene TRBJ2-3; 13 bases match TRBD2. CDR3 length: 17 amino acids. V trimming: 3 bases; J trimming: 4 bases; junction bases outside the gene matches: 6. The germline CDR1 and CDR2 sequences are KGHDR and SFDVKD. CDR3 nucleotide sequence: TGTGCCACCAGTGATCCGGGACTAGCGGGAAGGGCAGATACGCAGTATTTT. Its protein is CATSDPGLAGRADTQYF.

This clone appeared a single time. This CDR3 is CASRSQQGAYTTHGYTF. The CDR3 nucleotides are TGTGCCAGCAGATCCCAACAGGGGGCGTACACCACTCATGGCTACACCTTC. The chain recombines TRBV28 with TRBJ1-2; TRBD1 matches at 9 bases. J was trimmed by 6 bases and V by 6 bases; bases with no gene match: 17. Germline-derived CDR1 and CDR2 are MDHEN and SYDVKM. The CDR3 is made up of 17 amino acids.

Only one count was recorded for this clone. V usage is TRBV6-5 and J usage is TRBJ2-7, with D possibly being TRBD2 (6 bases). From germline, CDR1 is MNHEY and CDR2 SVGAGI. V shed 0 bases and J shed 2 bases, with 14 bases lying between them. There are 16 residues in the CDR3. The CDR3 sequence is CASSYSYSGAAYEQYF. CDR3 bases: TGTGCCAGCAGTTACTCCTATAGCGGTGCGGCCTACGAGCAGTACTTC.

The rearrangement links TRBV3-1 (or the pseudogene TRBV3-2) to TRBJ2-2, with D possibly matching TRBD2 (6 bases). The V gene's germline CDR1 is LGHDT and CDR2 YNNKEL (reference sequence). V lost 3 bases to trimming and J lost 4 bases, with 9 bases between them. CDR3 length: 14 amino acids. The chain's CDR3 is CASSHQGGTGELFF. The CDR3 nucleotides read TGTGCCAGCAGCCACCAGGGAGGCACCGGGGAGCTGTTTTTT.

This chain uses TRBV15 with TRBJ1-5, with 9 bases matching TRBD1. J was trimmed by 1 base and V by 0 bases; bases with no gene match: 4. CDR3 length equals 17 residues. Germline V gene sequence: CDR1 LNHNV, CDR2 YYDKDF (reference sequence). The CDR3, as DNA: TGTGCCACCAGCAGAGATTCGACAGGGGGAAGCAATCAGCCCCAGCATTTT. As protein: CATSRDSTGGSNQPQHF.

V is TRBV4-1 and J is TRBJ1-3, with a tentative D call TRBD1 (6 bases). Trimming removed 4 bases at V and 0 bases at J, with 13 bases between. The germline V gene has CDR1 MGHRA and CDR2 YSYEKL. This CDR3 region has 16 residues. DNA of the CDR3: TGCGCCAGCAGCCGGTCCAGGGGTGACTCTGGAAACACCATATATTTT. It encodes CASSRSRGDSGNTIYF.

This chain connects TRBV6-5 to TRBJ1-6, with D perhaps matching TRBD1 (5 bases). Germline V lookup: CDR1 MNHEY, CDR2 SVGAGI. V was cut by 10 bases and J by 7 bases, with 11 bases left in between. The CDR3 covers 12 residues. The CDR3 here is CATRAGNSPLHF. The CDR3 nucleotides are TGTGCCACCCGAGCAGGGAATTCACCCCTCCACTTT.

The chain couples TRBV2 to TRBJ2-5, with D possibly being TRBD2 (5 bases). V lost 3 bases and J lost 3, with 14 bases in between. Germline V gene sequence: CDR1 SNHLY, CDR2 FYNNEI. CDR3 length equals 15 residues. CDR3 region: CASSERVGSKETQYF. Written as DNA, the CDR3 is TGTGCCAGCAGTGAGCGGGTAGGAAGCAAAGAGACCCAGTACTTC.

The rearrangement joins TRBV27 to TRBJ2-1; TRBD1 aligns across 8 bases. The trim removed 7 bases at V and 3 bases at J, leaving 5 bases unmatched. Germline values: CDR1 MNHEY, CDR2 SMNVEV (reference sequence). The CDR3 runs to 14 residues. This CDR3 reads CASNGQGHYNEQFF. DNA of the CDR3: TGTGCCAGCAATGGACAGGGTCACTACAATGAGCAGTTCTTC.

The gene calls are TRBV7-8 and TRBJ1-5; 7 nucleotides agree with TRBD1. Unmatched junction bases numbered 19, after V lost 4 bases and J lost 4 bases. The CDR3 runs to 19 residues. Germline-derived CDR1 and CDR2 are SGHVS and FQNEAQ. The CDR3 here is CASSSTHRNGRGFNQPQHF. As DNA, the CDR3 is TGTGCCAGCAGCTCCACCCACCGGAATGGCAGGGGGTTTAATCAGCCCCAGCATTTT.

The CDR3 DNA reads TGTGCCAGCTCACCCGGACAGGGTCTAGAGACCCAGTACTTC. Translation gives CASSPGQGLETQYF. V and J are TRBV18 and TRBJ2-5; 8 nucleotides align to TRBD1. V lost 3 bases, J lost 4 bases, and 4 bases stayed unmatched. The CDR3 consists of 14 residues. CDR1 and CDR2 (germline): KGHSH, LQKENI.